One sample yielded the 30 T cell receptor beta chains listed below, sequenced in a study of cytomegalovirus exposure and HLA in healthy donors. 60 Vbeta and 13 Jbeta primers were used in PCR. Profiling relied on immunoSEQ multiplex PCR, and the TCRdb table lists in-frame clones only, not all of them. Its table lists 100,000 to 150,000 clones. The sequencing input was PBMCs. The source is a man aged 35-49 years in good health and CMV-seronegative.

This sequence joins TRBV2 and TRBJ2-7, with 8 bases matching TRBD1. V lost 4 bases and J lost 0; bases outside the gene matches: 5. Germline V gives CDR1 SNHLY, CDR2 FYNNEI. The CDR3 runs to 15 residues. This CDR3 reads CASSGTGTSSYEQYF. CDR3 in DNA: TGTGCCAGCAGTGGGACAGGGACAAGCTCCTACGAGCAGTACTTC. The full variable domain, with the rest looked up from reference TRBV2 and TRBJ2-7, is EPEVTQTPSHQVTQMGQEVILRCVPISNHLYFYWYRQILGQKVEFLVSFYNNEISEKSEIFDDQFSVERPDGSNFTLKIRSTKLEDSAMYFCASSGTGTSSYEQYFGPGTRLTVT.

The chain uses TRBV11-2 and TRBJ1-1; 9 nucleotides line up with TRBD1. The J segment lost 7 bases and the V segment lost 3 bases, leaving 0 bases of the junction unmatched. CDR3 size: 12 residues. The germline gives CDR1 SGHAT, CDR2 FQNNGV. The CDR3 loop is CASSLDRGEAFF. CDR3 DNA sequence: TGTGCCAGCAGCTTGGACAGGGGTGAAGCTTTCTTT.

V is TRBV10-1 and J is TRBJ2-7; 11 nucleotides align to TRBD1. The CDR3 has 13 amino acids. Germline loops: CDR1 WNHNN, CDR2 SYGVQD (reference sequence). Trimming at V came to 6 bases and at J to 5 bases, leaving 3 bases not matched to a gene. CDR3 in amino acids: CASSGQGANEQYF. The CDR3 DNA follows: TGCGCCAGCAGCGGACAGGGGGCGAACGAGCAGTACTTC.

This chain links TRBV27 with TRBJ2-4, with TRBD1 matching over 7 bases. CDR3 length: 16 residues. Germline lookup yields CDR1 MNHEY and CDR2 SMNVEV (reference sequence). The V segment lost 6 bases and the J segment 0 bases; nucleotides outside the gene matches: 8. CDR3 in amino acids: CASSRGTELAKNIQYF. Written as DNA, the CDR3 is TGTGCCAGCAGCCGAGGGACAGAACTAGCCAAAAACATTCAGTACTTC.

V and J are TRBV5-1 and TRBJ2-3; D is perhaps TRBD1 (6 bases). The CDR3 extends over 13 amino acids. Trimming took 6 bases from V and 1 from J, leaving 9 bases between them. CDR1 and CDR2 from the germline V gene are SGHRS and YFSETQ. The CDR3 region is CASMRQGTDTQYF. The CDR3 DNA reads TGCGCCAGCATGAGACAGGGCACAGATACGCAGTATTTT.

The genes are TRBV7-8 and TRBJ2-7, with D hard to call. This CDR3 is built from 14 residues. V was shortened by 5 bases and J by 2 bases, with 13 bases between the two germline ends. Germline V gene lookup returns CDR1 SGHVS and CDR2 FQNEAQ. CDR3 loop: CASSPNERAYEQYF. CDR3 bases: TGTGCCAGCAGCCCTAACGAGCGCGCCTACGAGCAGTACTTC.

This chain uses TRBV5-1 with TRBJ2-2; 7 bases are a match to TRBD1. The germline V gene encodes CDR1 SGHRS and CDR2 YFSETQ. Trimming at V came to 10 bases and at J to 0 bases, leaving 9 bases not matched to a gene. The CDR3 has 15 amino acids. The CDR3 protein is CAFSWQGANTGELFF. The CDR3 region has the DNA TGCGCCTTCTCTTGGCAGGGGGCGAACACCGGGGAGCTGTTTTTT.

CDR3 region: CASSLARTYEQYF. CDR3 bases: TGCGCCAGCAGCTTGGCCAGGACCTACGAGCAGTACTTC. This chain joins TRBV5-1 and TRBJ2-7; the D is unclear. V was cut by 0 bases and J by 2 bases, with 6 bases left in between. Germline-derived CDR1 and CDR2 are SGHRS and YFSETQ. The CDR3 is 13 residues long.

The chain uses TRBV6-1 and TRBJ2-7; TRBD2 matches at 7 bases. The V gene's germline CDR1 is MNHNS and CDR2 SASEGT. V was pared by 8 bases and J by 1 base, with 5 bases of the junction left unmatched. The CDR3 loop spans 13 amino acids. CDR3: CASHGLVSYEQYF. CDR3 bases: TGTGCCAGCCATGGACTAGTTTCCTACGAGCAGTACTTC.

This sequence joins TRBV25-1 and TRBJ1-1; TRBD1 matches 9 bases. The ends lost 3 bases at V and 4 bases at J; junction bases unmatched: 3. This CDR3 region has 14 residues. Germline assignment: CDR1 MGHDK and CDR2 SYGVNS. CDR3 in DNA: TGTGCCAGCAGTGAGACAGGGGGAAGCACTGAAGCTTTCTTT. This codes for CASSETGGSTEAFF.

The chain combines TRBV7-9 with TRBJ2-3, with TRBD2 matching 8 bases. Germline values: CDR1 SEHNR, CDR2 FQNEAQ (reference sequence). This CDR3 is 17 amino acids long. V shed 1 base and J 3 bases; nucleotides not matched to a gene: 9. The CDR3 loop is CASSLGRGGRSTDTQYF. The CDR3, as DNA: TGTGCCAGCAGCTTAGGCCGAGGCGGGAGGTCTACAGATACGCAGTATTTT.

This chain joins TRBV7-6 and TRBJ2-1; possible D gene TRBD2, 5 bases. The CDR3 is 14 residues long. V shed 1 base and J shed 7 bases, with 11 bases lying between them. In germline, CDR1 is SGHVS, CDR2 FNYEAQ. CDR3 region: CASSLGPSQNEQFF. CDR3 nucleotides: TGTGCCAGCAGCTTAGGTCCTAGCCAGAATGAGCAGTTCTTC.

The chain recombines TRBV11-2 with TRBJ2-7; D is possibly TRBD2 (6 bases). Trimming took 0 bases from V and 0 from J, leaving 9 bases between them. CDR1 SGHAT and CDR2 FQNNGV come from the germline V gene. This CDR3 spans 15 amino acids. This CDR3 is CASSLDRRDSYEQYF. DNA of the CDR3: TGTGCCAGCAGCTTAGATCGGAGGGACTCCTACGAGCAGTACTTC.

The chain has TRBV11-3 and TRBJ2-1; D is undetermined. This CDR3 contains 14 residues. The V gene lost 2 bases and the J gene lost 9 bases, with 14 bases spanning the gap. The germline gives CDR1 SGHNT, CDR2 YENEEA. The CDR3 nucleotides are TGTGCCAGCAGCTTAAATCAGGAATCCGCTGAGCAGTTCTTC. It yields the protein CASSLNQESAEQFF.

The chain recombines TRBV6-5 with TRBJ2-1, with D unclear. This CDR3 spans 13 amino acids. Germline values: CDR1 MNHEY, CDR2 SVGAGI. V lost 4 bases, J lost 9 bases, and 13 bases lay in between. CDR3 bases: TGTGCCAGCAGTTCCCCCTCACTTGGTGAGCAGTTCTTC. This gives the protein CASSSPSLGEQFF.

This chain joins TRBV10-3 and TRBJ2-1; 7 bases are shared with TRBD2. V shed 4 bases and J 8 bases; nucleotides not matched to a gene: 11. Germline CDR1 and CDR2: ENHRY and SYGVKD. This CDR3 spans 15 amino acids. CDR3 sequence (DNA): TGTGCCATCAGTGCGACAGCGGGATTTATTCATGAGCAGTTCTTC. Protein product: CAISATAGFIHEQFF.

The CDR3 here is CASRKNTGSEAFF. CDR3 nucleotide sequence: TGTGCCAGCAGAAAAAACACCGGGTCTGAAGCTTTCTTT. This chain links TRBV2 with TRBJ1-1; no definite D call. V lost 6 bases and J lost 6, with 14 bases in between. The CDR3 length is 13 residues. CDR1 and CDR2 (germline): SNHLY, FYNNEI.

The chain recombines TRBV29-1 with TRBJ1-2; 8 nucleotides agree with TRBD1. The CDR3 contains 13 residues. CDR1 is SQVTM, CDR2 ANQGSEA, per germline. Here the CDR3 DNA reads TGCAGATCCTGGACAGGGACGGACTATGGCTACACCTTC. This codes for CRSWTGTDYGYTF.

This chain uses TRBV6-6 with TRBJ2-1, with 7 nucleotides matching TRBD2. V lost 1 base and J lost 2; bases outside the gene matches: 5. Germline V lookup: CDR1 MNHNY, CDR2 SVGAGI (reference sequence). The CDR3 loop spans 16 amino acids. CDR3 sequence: CASSYYISGTYNEQFF. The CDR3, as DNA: TGTGCCAGCAGTTACTACATAAGCGGGACCTACAATGAGCAGTTCTTC.

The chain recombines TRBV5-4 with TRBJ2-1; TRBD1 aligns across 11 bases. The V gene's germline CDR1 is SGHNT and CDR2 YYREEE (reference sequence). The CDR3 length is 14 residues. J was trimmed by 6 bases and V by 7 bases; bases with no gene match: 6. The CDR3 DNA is TGTGCCAGCGGGGGGACAGGGGGTACCAATGAGCAGTTCTTC. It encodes CASGGTGGTNEQFF. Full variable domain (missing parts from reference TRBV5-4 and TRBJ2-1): ETGVTQSPTHLIKTRGQQVTLRCSSQSGHNTVSWYQQALGQGPQFIFQYYREEENGRGNFPPRFSGLQFPNYSSELNVNALELDDSALYLCASGGTGGTNEQFFGPGTRLTVL.

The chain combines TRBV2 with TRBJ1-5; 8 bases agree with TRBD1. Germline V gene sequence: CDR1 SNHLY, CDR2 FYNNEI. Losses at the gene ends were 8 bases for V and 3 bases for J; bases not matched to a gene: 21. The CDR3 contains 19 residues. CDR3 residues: CASARGLAPGTGTNQPQHF. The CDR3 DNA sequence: TGTGCCAGCGCGAGGGGCCTGGCCCCCGGGACAGGCACCAATCAGCCCCAGCATTTT.

CDR3 loop: CASRTGQGYEQYF. The DNA of the CDR3 is TGTGCCAGCAGGACAGGACAAGGCTACGAGCAGTACTTC. The chain has TRBV11-3 and TRBJ2-7; weak D call: TRBD1 (6 bases). The CDR3 is made up of 13 amino acids. The germline V and J ends were trimmed by 6 bases and 3 bases, with 12 bases remaining between them. Germline loops: CDR1 SGHNT, CDR2 YENEEA.

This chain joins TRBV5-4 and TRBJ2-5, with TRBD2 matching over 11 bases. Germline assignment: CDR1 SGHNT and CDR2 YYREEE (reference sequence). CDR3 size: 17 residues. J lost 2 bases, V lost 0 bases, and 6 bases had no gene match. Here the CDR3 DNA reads TGTGCCAGCAGCTTGGAAATGGGACTAGCGGCACAAGAGACCCAGTACTTC. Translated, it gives CASSLEMGLAAQETQYF.

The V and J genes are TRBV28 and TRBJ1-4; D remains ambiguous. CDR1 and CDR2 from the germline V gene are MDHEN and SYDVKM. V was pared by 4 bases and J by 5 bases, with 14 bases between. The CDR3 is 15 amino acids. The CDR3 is CASSSPRRGNEKLFF. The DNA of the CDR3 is TGTGCCAGCAGTTCCCCCCGGCGGGGAAATGAAAAACTGTTTTTT.

CDR3 sequence: CATWTSGVTDTQYF. CDR3 DNA sequence: TGTGCCACCTGGACTAGCGGGGTCACAGATACGCAGTATTTT. This sequence joins TRBV10-3 and TRBJ2-3; the match to TRBD2 covers 12 bases. CDR1 and CDR2 (germline): ENHRY, SYGVKD. The V segment lost 10 bases and the J segment 2 bases; nucleotides outside the gene matches: 4. The CDR3 is 14 residues long.

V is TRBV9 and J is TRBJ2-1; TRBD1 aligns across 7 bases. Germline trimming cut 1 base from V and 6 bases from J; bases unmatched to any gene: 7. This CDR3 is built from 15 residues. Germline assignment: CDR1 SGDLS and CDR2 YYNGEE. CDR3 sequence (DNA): TGTGCCAGCAGCGTACAGAGGGGGCCCCTCAATGAGCAGTTCTTC. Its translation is CASSVQRGPLNEQFF. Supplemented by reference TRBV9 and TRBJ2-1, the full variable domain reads DSGVTQTPKHLITATGQRVTLRCSPRSGDLSVYWYQQSLDQGLQFLIQYYNGEERAKGNILERFSAQQFPDLHSELNLSSLELGDSALYFCASSVQRGPLNEQFFGPGTRLTVL.

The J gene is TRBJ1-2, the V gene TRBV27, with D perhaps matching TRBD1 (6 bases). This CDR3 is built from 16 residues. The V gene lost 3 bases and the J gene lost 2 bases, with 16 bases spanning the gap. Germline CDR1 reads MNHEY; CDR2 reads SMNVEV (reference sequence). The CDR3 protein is CASSFLTLQGNYGYTF. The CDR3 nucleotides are TGTGCCAGCAGTTTTCTAACCCTTCAGGGGAACTATGGCTACACCTTC.

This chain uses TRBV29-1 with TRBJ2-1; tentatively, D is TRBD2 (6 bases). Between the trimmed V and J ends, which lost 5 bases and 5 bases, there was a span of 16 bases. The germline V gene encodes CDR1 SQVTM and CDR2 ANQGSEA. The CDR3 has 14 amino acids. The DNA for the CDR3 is TGCAGCGTTATCCCGGGACTGGAGAACAATGAGCAGTTCTTC. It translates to CSVIPGLENNEQFF.

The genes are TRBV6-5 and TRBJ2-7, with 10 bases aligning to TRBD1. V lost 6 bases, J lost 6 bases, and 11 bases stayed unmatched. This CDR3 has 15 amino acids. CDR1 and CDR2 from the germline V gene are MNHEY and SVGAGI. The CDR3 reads CASSRGDRGPIEQYF. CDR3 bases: TGTGCCAGCAGCAGGGGGGACAGGGGACCAATCGAGCAGTACTTC.

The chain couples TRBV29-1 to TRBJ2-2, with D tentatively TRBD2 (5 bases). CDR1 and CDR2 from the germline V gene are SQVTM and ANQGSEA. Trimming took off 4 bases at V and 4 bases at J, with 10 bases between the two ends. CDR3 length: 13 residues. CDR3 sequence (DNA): TGCAGCGTTGCTCCGGGGTCCACCGGGGAGCTGTTTTTT. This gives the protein CSVAPGSTGELFF.